This T cell receptor (beta chain) was identified during a study of T cell responses to AZD1222 COVID-19 vaccine. Study-wide results and caveats: A reported finding is that nearly half of spike-specific TCRs target unmutated variant regions. Clonal diversity may have been underestimated in mostly white British donors. At study baseline, merely five or six AZD1222 recipients were seropositive.

Here immunoSEQ multiplex PCR was the method, and the copy in TCRdb shows in-frame clones only, minus some. The data contain about 130,000 clones, approximately 94% of them singletons. With regard to this clone: Antigen specificity is unknown.

From germline, CDR1 is SGHDN and CDR2 FVKESK. V shed 4 bases and J shed 4 bases, with 17 bases lying between them. This CDR3 is built from 16 residues. This chain links TRBV14 with TRBJ2-1; D is perhaps TRBD1 or TRBD2 (6 bases each). The sequencing used peripheral blood, collected on day 0 of AZD1222 vaccination. This clonotype was obtained from an adult in good health. The CDR3 bases are TGTGCCAGCAGCCCCTCCCCGGGGGCACAATACAATGAGCAGTTCTTC. This codes for CASSPSPGAQYNEQFF.